One TCR beta chain is described in this entry. Its antigen is undetermined. TCRdb keeps only in-frame clones here, not all; method: immunoSEQ multiplex PCR. The sample contains fewer than 200,000 clones, approximately 86% of which appear only once. The CDR3 loop spans 16 amino acids. Germline CDR1 reads SGHDT; CDR2 reads YYEEEE. V lost 4 bases to trimming and J lost 1 base, with 17 bases between them. These data come from a study of T cell responses to AZD1222 COVID-19 vaccine. Study-wide points: CD4 TCRs linked to vaccination spanned spike, dominating at 160-218 and 743-854. Only a handful of individuals given AZD1222 were seropositive at baseline. Reportedly, nearly half of unique spike TCRs recognized epitopes outside B.1.351/B.1.1.7 mutations. In a largely white British group with more females than males, clonal diversity was possibly underestimated.

Sequenced here: peripheral blood, sampled 28 days after the second AZD1222 dose. The TCR sequence derives from an adult who received the AZD1222 COVID-19 vaccine. V usage is TRBV5-6 and J usage is TRBJ1-1; D perhaps matches TRBD1 (6 bases). Here the CDR3 DNA reads TGTGCCAGCAGCCGGGGTCCCGGACAGCGGAACACTGAAGCTTTCTTT. Its protein is CASSRGPGQRNTEAFF.